The text below deals with one T cell receptor (beta chain). The authors ran a second PCR of about 6 to 11 cycles using a sample-barcoded 5' primer and a J-beta primer mix. Each CDR3 protein gets one entry after TCRdb re-called the 5' RACE reads with MiXCR. The table lists about 1.8 million distinct CDR3 sequences, about 49% of them singletons. CDR3 length equals 16 residues. The data were taken from a study of blood T cells in healthy people across ages. The clonotype was recovered from a woman in her forties in good health. The chain links TRBV21-1 to TRBJ2-6; the listed D gene, TRBD1, was not tested against the DNA. TRBV21-1 is classified as a pseudogene. Sample: blood. The CDR3: CASSKQGRSGANVLTF. CDR3 DNA: TGTGCCAGCAGCAAACAGGGGAGATCTGGGGCCAACGTCCTGACTTTC.